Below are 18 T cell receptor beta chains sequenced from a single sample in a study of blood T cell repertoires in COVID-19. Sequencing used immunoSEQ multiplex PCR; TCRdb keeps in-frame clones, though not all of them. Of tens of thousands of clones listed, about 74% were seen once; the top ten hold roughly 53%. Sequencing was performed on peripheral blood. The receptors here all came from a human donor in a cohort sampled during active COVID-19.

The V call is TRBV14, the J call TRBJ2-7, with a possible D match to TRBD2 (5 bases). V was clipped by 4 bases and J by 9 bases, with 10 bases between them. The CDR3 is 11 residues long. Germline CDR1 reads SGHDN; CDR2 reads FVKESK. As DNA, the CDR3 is TGTGCCAGCAGCCCCGGGGTAGGGCAGTACTTC. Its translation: CASSPGVGQYF.

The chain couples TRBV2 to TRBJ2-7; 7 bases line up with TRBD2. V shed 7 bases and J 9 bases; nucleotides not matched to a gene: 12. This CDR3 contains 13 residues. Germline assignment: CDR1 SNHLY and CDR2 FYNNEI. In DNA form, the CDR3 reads TGTGCCAGCACCTCGGGACTACAAGTTGCGCAGTACTTC. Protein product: CASTSGLQVAQYF.

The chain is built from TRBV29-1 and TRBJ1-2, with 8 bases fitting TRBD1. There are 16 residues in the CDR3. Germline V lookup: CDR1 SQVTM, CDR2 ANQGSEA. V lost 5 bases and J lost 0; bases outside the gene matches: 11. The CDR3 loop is CSVKLTGAGANYGYTF. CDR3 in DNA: TGCAGCGTTAAATTGACAGGGGCCGGAGCTAACTATGGCTACACCTTC.

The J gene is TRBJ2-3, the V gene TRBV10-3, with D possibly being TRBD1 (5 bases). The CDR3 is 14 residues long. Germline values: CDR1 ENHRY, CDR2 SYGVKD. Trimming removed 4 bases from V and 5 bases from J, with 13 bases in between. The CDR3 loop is CAISGGGRKDTQYF. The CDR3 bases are TGTGCCATCAGTGGGGGCGGTCGCAAAGATACGCAGTATTTT.

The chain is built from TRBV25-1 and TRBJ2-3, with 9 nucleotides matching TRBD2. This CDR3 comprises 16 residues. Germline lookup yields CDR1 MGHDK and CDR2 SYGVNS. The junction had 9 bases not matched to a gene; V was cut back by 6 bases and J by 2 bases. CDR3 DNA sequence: TGTGCCAGCAGCAAGTTTAGCGGGGGCTACACAGATACGCAGTATTTT. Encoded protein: CASSKFSGGYTDTQYF.

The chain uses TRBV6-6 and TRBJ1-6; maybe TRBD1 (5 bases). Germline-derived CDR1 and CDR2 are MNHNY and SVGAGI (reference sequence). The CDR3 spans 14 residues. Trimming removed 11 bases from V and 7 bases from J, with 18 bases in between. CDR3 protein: CAVKLSGENSPLHF. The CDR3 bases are TGTGCCGTAAAATTATCGGGGGAAAATTCACCCCTCCACTTT.

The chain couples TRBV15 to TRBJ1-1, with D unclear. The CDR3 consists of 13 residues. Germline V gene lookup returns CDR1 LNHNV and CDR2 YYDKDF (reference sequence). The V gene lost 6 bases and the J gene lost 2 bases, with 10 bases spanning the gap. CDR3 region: CATRARVNTEAFF. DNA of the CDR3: TGTGCCACCAGAGCTCGGGTTAACACTGAAGCTTTCTTT. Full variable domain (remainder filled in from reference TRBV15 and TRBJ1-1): DAMVIQNPRYQVTQFGKPVTLSCSQTLNHNVMYWYQQKSSQAPKLLFHYYDKDFNNEADTPDNFQSRRPNTSFCFLDIRSPGLGDTAMYLCATRARVNTEAFFGQGTRLTVV.

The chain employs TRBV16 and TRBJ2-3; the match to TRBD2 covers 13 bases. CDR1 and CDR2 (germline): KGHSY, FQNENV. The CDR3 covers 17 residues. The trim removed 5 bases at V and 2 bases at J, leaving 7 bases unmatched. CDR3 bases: TGTGCCAGCAGCAGGGGACTAGCGGGACGTGCCACAGATACGCAGTATTTT. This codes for CASSRGLAGRATDTQYF.

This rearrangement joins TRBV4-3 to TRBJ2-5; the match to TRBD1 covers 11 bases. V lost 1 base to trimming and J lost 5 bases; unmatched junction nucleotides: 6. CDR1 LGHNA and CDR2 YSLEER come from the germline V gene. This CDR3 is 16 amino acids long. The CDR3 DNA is TGCGCCAGCAGCCAAGCGGGACAGGGGGTAGTGGAGACCCAGTACTTC. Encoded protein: CASSQAGQGVVETQYF.

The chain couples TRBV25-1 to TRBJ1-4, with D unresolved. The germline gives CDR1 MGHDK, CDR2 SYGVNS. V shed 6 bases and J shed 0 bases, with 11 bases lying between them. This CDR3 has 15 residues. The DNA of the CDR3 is TGTGCCAGCAGGGTGGACGGGGCAACTAATGAAAAACTGTTTTTT. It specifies CASRVDGATNEKLFF.

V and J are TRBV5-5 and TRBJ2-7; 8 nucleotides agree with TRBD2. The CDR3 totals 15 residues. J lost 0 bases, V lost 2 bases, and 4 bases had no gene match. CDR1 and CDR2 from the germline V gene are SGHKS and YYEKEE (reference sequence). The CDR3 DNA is TGTGCCAGCAGCTTCGGGGGGACTAGCTCCTACGAGCAGTACTTC. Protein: CASSFGGTSSYEQYF.

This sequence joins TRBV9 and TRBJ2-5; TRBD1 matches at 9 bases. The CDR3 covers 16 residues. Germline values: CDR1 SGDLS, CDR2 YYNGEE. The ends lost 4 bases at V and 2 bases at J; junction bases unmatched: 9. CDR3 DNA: TGTGCCAGCAGCCTTACAGGGGGCGCGTTTCAAGAGACCCAGTACTTC. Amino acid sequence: CASSLTGGAFQETQYF.

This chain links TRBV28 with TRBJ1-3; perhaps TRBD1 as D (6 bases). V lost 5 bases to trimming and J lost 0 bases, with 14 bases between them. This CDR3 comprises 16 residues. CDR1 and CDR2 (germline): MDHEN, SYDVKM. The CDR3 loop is CASSPVDSLSGNTIYF. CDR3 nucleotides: TGTGCCAGCAGTCCCGTGGACAGCCTCTCTGGAAACACCATATATTTT. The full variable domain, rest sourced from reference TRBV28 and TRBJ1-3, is DVKVTQSSRYLVKRTGEKVFLECVQDMDHENMFWYRQDPGLGLRLIYFSYDVKMKEKGDIPEGYSVSREKKERFSLILESASTNQTSMYLCASSPVDSLSGNTIYFGEGSWLTVV.

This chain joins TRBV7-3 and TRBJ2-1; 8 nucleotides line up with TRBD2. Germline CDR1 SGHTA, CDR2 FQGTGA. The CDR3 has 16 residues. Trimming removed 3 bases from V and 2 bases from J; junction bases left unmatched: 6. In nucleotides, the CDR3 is TGTGCCAGCAGCTTGGAAGCGGGAGCCCCCTACAATGAGCAGTTCTTC. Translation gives CASSLEAGAPYNEQFF.

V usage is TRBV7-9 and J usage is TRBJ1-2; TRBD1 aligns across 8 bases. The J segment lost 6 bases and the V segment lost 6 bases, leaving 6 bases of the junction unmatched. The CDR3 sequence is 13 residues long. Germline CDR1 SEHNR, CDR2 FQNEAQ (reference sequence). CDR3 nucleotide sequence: TGTGCCAGCAGAGCCTCAGGGGGCCATGGCTACACCTTC. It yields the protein CASRASGGHGYTF.

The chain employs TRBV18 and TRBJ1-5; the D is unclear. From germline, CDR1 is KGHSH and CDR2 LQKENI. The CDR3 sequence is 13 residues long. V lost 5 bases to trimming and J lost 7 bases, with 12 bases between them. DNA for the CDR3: TGTGCCAGCTCAGGTCAGGCCCAACAGCCCCAGCATTTT. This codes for CASSGQAQQPQHF.

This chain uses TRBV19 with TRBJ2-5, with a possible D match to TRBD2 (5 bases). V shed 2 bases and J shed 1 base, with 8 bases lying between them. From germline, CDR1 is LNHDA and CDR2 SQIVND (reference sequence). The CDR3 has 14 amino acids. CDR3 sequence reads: CASSISRAQETQYF. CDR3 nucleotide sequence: TGTGCCAGTAGTATATCGCGGGCCCAAGAGACCCAGTACTTC.

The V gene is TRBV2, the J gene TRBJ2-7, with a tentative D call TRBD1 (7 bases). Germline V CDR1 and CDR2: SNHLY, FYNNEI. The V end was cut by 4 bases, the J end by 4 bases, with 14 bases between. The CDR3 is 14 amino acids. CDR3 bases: TGTGCCAGCAGTGTGGCAGGGGGGCCATACGAGCAGTACTTC. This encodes CASSVAGGPYEQYF.